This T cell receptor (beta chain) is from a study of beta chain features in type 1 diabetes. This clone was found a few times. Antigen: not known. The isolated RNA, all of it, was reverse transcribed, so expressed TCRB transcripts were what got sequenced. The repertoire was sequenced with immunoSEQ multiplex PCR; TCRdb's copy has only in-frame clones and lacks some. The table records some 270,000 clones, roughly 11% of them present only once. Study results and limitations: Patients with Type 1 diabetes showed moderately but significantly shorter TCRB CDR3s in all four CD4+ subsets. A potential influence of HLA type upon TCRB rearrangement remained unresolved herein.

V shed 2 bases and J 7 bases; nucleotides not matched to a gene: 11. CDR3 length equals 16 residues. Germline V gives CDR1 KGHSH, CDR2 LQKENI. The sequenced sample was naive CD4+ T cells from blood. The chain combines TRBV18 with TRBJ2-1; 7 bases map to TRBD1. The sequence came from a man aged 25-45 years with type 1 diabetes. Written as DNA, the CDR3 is TGTGCCAGCTCACCAGTTATTGGGACAGTAAAGAATGAGCAGTTCTTC. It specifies CASSPVIGTVKNEQFF.